This TCR beta chain was identified in a study of shared clonotypes between healthy human individuals. Across the whole study: Per-donor plates numbered three CD4 naive, three CD4 memory, two CD8 naive and one CD8 memory.

Those who donated, Caucasian adults without exception, all lived in Nashville, Tennessee. As regards this clone: This CDR3 is also generated by other DNA sequences in the sample.

The germline V gene encodes CDR1 SGHNT and CDR2 YYREEE (reference sequence). The CDR3 extends over 13 amino acids. Trimming pared 0 bases from V and 5 bases from J, leaving 8 bases between. The assay was immunoSEQ multiplex PCR, and TCRdb's table has in-frame clones only and misses some. The sample comprises 2,100,000 or so clones, almost 96% of which are singletons, and 0.1% to 0.15% rests with the top ten. The rearrangement uses TRBV5-4 and TRBJ2-5, with D maybe TRBD1 (5 bases). The sample comprised naive CD4+ T cells sorted from blood. Subset meaning: CD45RA+ positively selected. The receptor was derived from a man between 18 and 35 years old in good health. CDR3 amino acids: CASSLAGMETQYF. DNA for the CDR3: TGTGCCAGCAGCTTGGCAGGGATGGAGACCCAGTACTTC.